The 15 T cell receptor beta chains below come from one sample, sequenced in a study of cytotoxic CD8 clonotypes in ibrutinib-treated CLL. Some clones are missing from TCRdb's copy, which holds only in-frame ones; the method was immunoSEQ multiplex PCR. The table includes fewer than 300,000 clones, around 69% detected once. The source material was PBMCs, sampled at disease progression, from a patient treated with ibrutinib. The receptors were sampled from a human donor with chronic lymphocytic leukemia.

This clone was seen a handful of times. CDR3 loop: CAMSGGDNSPLHF. In nucleotides, the CDR3 is TGTGCCATGTCAGGGGGCGACAATTCACCCCTCCACTTT. This sequence joins TRBV10-3 and TRBJ1-6; 8 positions agree with TRBD1. V gave up 9 bases and J gave up 7 bases; unmatched junction bases: 5. The V gene's germline CDR1 is ENHRY and CDR2 SYGVKD. This CDR3 is 13 amino acids long.

The chain carries TRBV27 and TRBJ2-1; D may correspond to TRBD1 or TRBD2 (5 bases each). The CDR3 is 17 residues long. Germline CDR1 MNHEY, CDR2 SMNVEV (reference sequence). V was trimmed by 3 bases and J by 9 bases, leaving 24 bases between them. The CDR3 nucleotides are TGTGCCAGCAGTTTGGGACGGACGTTCCCCTCCTCGGGTGAGCAGTTCTTC. Translation: CASSLGRTFPSSGEQFF.

A word on this clone: This CDR3 is also generated by other DNA sequences in the sample. The chain employs TRBV10-3 and TRBJ2-7; D is unresolved. The CDR3 runs 11 residues. The germline gives CDR1 ENHRY, CDR2 SYGVKD. Trimming cost V 3 bases and J 4 bases, with 4 bases left between them. The CDR3 nucleotides are TGTGCCATCAGTGACGGGTACGAGCAGTACTTC. Translating it yields CAISDGYEQYF.

This clone appeared once. The chain is built from TRBV27 and TRBJ1-5, with D possibly matching TRBD1 (6 bases). This CDR3 has 15 residues. The V end was cut by 5 bases, the J end by 5 bases, with 16 bases between. CDR1 and CDR2 (germline): MNHEY, SMNVEV (reference sequence). CDR3 in DNA: TGTGCCAGCAGTCCAAGTGAGACAGGCTATCAGCCCCAGCATTTT. This gives the protein CASSPSETGYQPQHF.

With regard to this clone: Different DNA sequences within this sample yield the same CDR3. The CDR3 here is CASSLLLAGTDTQYF. CDR3 nucleotide sequence: TGTGCCAGCAGTTTATTACTAGCAGGGACAGATACGCAGTATTTT. The chain couples TRBV28 to TRBJ2-3, with a possible D match to TRBD2 (6 bases). The CDR3 contains 15 residues. Germline CDR1 and CDR2: MDHEN and SYDVKM. Trimming left V 1 base short and J 3 bases short, with 11 bases between.

V usage is TRBV5-6 and J usage is TRBJ2-2; a possible D gene is TRBD1 (7 bases). Looked up from germline, CDR1 is SGHDT and CDR2 is YYEEEE. This CDR3 is 16 amino acids long. The V end lost 6 bases, the J end lost 4 bases, and 19 bases lay between the germline ends. CDR3 bases: TGTGCCAGCAACAATAGGGGGCGGGACCTCACCGGGGAGCTGTTTTTT. It encodes CASNNRGRDLTGELFF.

This sequence joins TRBV19 and TRBJ1-1; tentatively, D is TRBD1 (5 bases). V lost 7 bases and J lost 3, with 18 bases in between. The CDR3 is 15 amino acids. The germline V gene has CDR1 LNHDA and CDR2 SQIVND (reference sequence). CDR3 in DNA: TGTGCCAGTACCCATCGGGCCAGGGCGGACACTGAAGCTTTCTTT. Translating gives CASTHRARADTEAFF.

V and J are TRBV29-1 and TRBJ2-5, with D hard to call. The germline gives CDR1 SQVTM, CDR2 ANQGSEA. The CDR3 has 14 residues. The ends were cut back, 5 bases at V and 4 bases at J, with 17 bases in the middle. This CDR3 reads CSVTSGRLTETQYF. CDR3 in DNA: TGCAGCGTTACATCCGGACGGCTAACAGAGACCCAGTACTTC. Supplemented by reference TRBV29-1 and TRBJ2-5, the full variable domain reads SAVISQKPSRDICQRGTSLTIQCQVDSQVTMMFWYRQQPGQSLTLIATANQGSEATYESGFVIDKFPISRPNLTFSTLTVSNMSPEDSSIYLCSVTSGRLTETQYFGPGTRLLVL.

This clone has just a few counts. The chain combines TRBV2 with TRBJ2-2, with a tentative D call TRBD2 (6 bases). Trimming took off 1 base at V and 1 base at J, with 7 bases between the two ends. The length of the CDR3 is 15 residues. Germline V gene lookup returns CDR1 SNHLY and CDR2 FYNNEI. The CDR3: CASSEVGLNTGELFF. In DNA, the CDR3 is TGTGCCAGCAGTGAAGTGGGACTGAACACCGGGGAGCTGTTTTTT.

This clone showed up just a few times. The chain employs TRBV18 and TRBJ2-7; D possibly corresponds to TRBD2 (6 bases). V lost 3 bases and J lost 0, with 12 bases in between. CDR1 KGHSH and CDR2 LQKENI come from the germline V gene. The CDR3 covers 15 residues. This CDR3 reads CASSPPYGSSYEQYF. CDR3 bases: TGTGCCAGCTCACCCCCCTACGGGAGCTCCTACGAGCAGTACTTC. The full variable domain, in which reference TRBV18 and TRBJ2-7 provide the parts outside the CDR3, is NAGVMQNPRHLVRRRGQEARLRCSPMKGHSHVYWYRQLPEEGLKFMVYLQKENIIDESGMPKERFSAEFPKEGPSILRIQQVVRGDSAAYFCASSPPYGSSYEQYFGPGTRLTVT.

CDR3 protein: CSVGSRDRGTDTQYF. In nucleotides, the CDR3 is TGCAGCGTTGGAAGCCGGGACAGGGGCACAGATACGCAGTATTTT. The rearrangement links TRBV29-1 to TRBJ2-3; 9 nucleotides line up with TRBD1. Germline CDR1 SQVTM, CDR2 ANQGSEA. V was clipped by 4 bases and J by 1 base; unmatched bases: 6. This CDR3 spans 15 amino acids.

The J gene is TRBJ1-2, the V gene TRBV29-1, with D uncertain. The germline CDR1 and CDR2 sequences are SQVTM and ANQGSEA. The CDR3 extends over 14 amino acids. The V end was cut by 6 bases, the J end by 6 bases, with 20 bases between. DNA for the CDR3: TGCAGCGTGGATGGCAGCTCTACTCTCCATGGCTACACCTTC. It is translated as CSVDGSSTLHGYTF.

The chain employs TRBV29-1 and TRBJ2-7, with D unclear. V lost 6 bases to trimming and J lost 0 bases, with 12 bases between them. The CDR3 contains 13 residues. The germline CDR1 and CDR2 sequences are SQVTM and ANQGSEA. The CDR3 DNA is TGCAGCGTCGAAAGCCCTTACTCCTACGAGCAGTACTTC. As protein: CSVESPYSYEQYF.

At least ten counts were recorded for this clone. This sequence joins TRBV2 and TRBJ1-4; tentatively, D is TRBD1 (5 bases). Looked up from germline, CDR1 is SNHLY and CDR2 is FYNNEI. This CDR3 is 16 amino acids long. Trimming stripped 2 bases from V and 8 bases from J, with 18 bases between. The CDR3 nucleotides are TGTGCCAGCAGTGAACATAGAGGGGTGGTGCGGGAAAAACTGTTTTTT. It codes for CASSEHRGVVREKLFF.

J is TRBJ2-5 and V is TRBV5-1, with D possibly called TRBD1 or TRBD2 (6 bases each). The CDR3 contains 13 residues. Germline V gene sequence: CDR1 SGHRS, CDR2 YFSETQ. Trimming took off 4 bases at V and 4 bases at J, with 11 bases between the two ends. The CDR3 nucleotides are TGCGCCAGCAGCCGGGGGACACCAGAGACCCAGTACTTC. Protein sequence: CASSRGTPETQYF.